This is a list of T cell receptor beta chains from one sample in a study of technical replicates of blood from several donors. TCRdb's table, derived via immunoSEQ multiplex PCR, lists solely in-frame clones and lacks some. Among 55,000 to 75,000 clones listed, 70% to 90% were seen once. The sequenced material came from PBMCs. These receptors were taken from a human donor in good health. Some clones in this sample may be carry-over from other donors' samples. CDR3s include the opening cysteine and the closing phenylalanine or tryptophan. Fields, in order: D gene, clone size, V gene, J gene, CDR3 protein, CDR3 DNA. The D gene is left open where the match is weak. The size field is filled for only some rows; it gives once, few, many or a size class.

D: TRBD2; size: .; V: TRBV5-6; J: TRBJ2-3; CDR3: CASSPRAGGNTDTQYF; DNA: TGTGCCAGCAGCCCACGGGCGGGAGGGAACACAGATACGCAGTATTTT
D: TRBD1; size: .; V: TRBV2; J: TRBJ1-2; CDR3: CASSEEQGVGGYTF; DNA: TGTGCCAGCAGTGAAGAGCAGGGGGTAGGTGGCTACACCTTC
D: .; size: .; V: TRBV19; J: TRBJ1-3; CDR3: CASSIQSTGNTIYF; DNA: TGTGCCAGTAGTATTCAGTCGACTGGAAACACCATATATTTT
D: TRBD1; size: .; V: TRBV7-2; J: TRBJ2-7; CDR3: CASSLAGQGASEQYF; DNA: TGTGCCAGCAGCTTAGCGGGCCAGGGGGCGTCCGAGCAGTACTTC
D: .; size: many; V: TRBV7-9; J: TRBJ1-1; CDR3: CASSIQVKAFF; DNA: TGTGCCAGCAGCATACAGGTCAAAGCTTTCTTT
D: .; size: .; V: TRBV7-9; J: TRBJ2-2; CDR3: CASILEDSDTGELFF; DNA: TGTGCCAGCATACTTGAGGACTCTGACACCGGGGAGCTGTTTTTT
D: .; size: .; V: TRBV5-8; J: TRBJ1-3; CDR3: CASSFYAPELRTIYF; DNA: TGTGCCAGCAGCTTCTACGCTCCGGAGTTGAGAACCATATATTTT
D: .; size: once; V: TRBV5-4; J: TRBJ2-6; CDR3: CASSSGQKRLSGANVLTF; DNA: TGTGCCAGCAGCTCCGGACAGAAGCGCCTCTCTGGGGCCAACGTCCTGACTTTC
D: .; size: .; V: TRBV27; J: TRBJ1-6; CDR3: CASTLRGGYNSPLHF; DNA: TGTGCCAGCACCCTACGGGGTGGCTATAATTCACCCCTCCACTTT
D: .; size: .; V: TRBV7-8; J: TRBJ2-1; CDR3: CASSLGSSREEQFF; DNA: TGTGCCAGCAGCTTAGGTAGCAGTCGTGAGGAGCAGTTCTTC